The present T cell receptor (beta chain) was sequenced within a study of identical twins. Study observations and caveats: Beta out-of-frame sequences displayed a weaker excess of sharing between twins.

Notes on this clonotype: Its antigen is unidentified.

The CDR3 has 18 amino acids. V lost 8 bases to trimming and J lost 7 bases; unmatched junction nucleotides: 20. In germline, CDR1 is MNHNS, CDR2 SASEGT. Unique molecular identifiers were present on cDNA, and template switching added a universal primer site. TCRdb called the 5' RACE reads again in MiXCR, with one record for every CDR3 protein. The sample yields under 350,000 distinct CDR3 sequences, 7.5% to 9.5% seen once. This sample was shared with a second study, whose subject was yellow fever vaccine responses in identical twins. This second report adds: It has been reported that, in twins, the vaccine T cell response seemed partly convergent and partly personalized.

J is TRBJ2-1 and V is TRBV6-1; 10 nucleotides agree with TRBD2. This receptor was obtained from a woman under 30 in good health. The material sequenced was CD8+ T cells sorted from blood. CDR3 nucleotides: TGTGCCAGCTTCATACAATTCCCTCTAGCGGGAGAGGAAAATGAGCAGTTCTTC. Its protein is CASFIQFPLAGEENEQFF.